This T cell receptor (beta chain) appears in the sequencing data of a study of T cells in Graves' hyperthyroidism and ophthalmopathy (dated by TCRdb to the late 2010s). Describing the broader study: Peripheral blood was collected at initial diagnosis, before any treatment. To identify distinguishing TCR V-J signatures, a discovery cohort of 95 to 100 patients was used, comprising 40 to 45 with Graves' ophthalmopathy and approximately 57 with stable Graves' hyperthyroidism. Prospective prediction of ophthalmopathy was tested in an independent validation cohort consisting of 18 hyperthyroidism patients and more than 15 patients who later progressed to ophthalmopathy. The 100 or so discovery patients were randomly divided into training and test sets at a 7:3 ratio. In six Graves' hyperthyroidism patients, the study also compared T-cell repertoires from thyroid tissue with T-cell repertoires from blood. Once sampling was done, hyperthyroidism patients were given methimazole at a starting dose of 30 mg daily, whereas ophthalmopathy patients were given high-dose intravenous methylprednisolone. The paper reports TCR Vbeta CDR3 sequencing of some 140 peripheral blood samples: around 45 ophthalmopathy, over 70 hyperthyroidism and approximately 17 progressor patients. On the study overall, not on this receptor specifically: In cross-validation, a model built on a 13 V-J signature told ophthalmopathy apart from stable hyperthyroidism with approximately 90% sensitivity and 81% to 82% specificity, and in testing the same model reached 80%/75%. In validation, the model predicted progression to ophthalmopathy a median of roughly six months before onset, with about 70% sensitivity and about 72% specificity. Sample size was not statistically predetermined, and investigators were not blinded to group allocation. Most expanded thyroid clonotypes (frequency above 0.001) were also detected in blood, suggesting blood repertoires may reflect thyroid immune responses.

The TCR beta CDR3 regions were amplified from the RNA transcripts. A first-round RT-PCR of the TCR CDR3 used the HTBI primer set with the Qiagen OneStep RT-PCR kit. Libraries were constructed in a second round of multiplex PCR, after which size selection and purification were carried out. Libraries were sequenced paired-end with 100 bp reads on an Illumina HiSeq2000. The source study handled its data this way. SOAPnuke was used to process the raw data, with reads discarded if the reads contained adapters or uncalled bases, had a mean Phred below 15, or lacked an exact constant-primer or identifier match. High-quality paired reads were merged using COPE v1.2.5, and each unique nucleotide sequence was defined as a clonotype. MiTCR v1.1 was used to align the clonotypes against IMGT TRBV, TRBD and TRBJ reference segments. Only V-J combinations with frequency above 0.0001, covering 99.2% of repertoires, were analysed. A TCS score was defined as the ratio between F50 (clonal expansion) and ExV (chaos), using BLOSUM62-based TCRdist between CDR3 peptides within each V-J. Welch's t-statistics and random forest reduced 450 to 600 V-J features to some 14, which were used in a naive Bayes classifier (R e1071). TCRdb reanalyzed the raw reads on its own, using fastp at Q25 for trimming and MiXCR for clone calling, and kept in-frame beta chains. Identical CDR3 proteins give one entry, which carries the most common genes and DNA. The V and J calls, along with clone size, are taken from TCRdb and not from the paper's own processing. The sample table holds 350,000 to 400,000 distinct CDR3 sequences, of which about 16% were seen once. The top ten clones comprise 30% to 35% of the sample.

This clonotype was recorded many times. No cognate antigen has been identified for it. Within one base of it there is no much larger clone, and no base qualities were kept. Graves' hyperthyroidism was defined as stable when no progression to ophthalmopathy occurred over 18 months of follow-up. Hyperthyroidism patients were newly diagnosed, had a disease duration of under 2 months, and were aged 18 to 65 years. The study excluded patients with uncontrolled infections, other autoimmune diseases, pregnancy or lactation. Clinical symptoms, serum thyroxine and TRAb, thyroid ultrasound, and orbital computed tomography formed the basis for the diagnoses. PBMCs were separated from under 12 ml of fresh peripheral blood using Ficoll-Paque density gradient centrifugation. Trizol reagent was used to extract total RNA, and RNA quality was then checked on an Agilent 2100 Bioanalyzer. The sequencing input was blood. This receptor was taken from a woman in her 30s with Graves' hyperthyroidism.

CDR3 reads: CASSQGGDTDTQYF. The nucleotide sequence is TGTGCCAGCAGCCAGGGCGGAGACACAGATACGCAGTATTTT. This chain is built from TRBV3-1 and TRBJ2-3; the D gene cannot be named for sure. Between the V and J ends, shortened by 3 bases and 2 bases respectively, the junction contains 9 bases. The cysteine opens and the phenylalanine closes a CDR3 of 14 amino acids. The kept DNA is CDR3 alone, 42 bases in frame from the first base. Via the germline V gene (reference sequence), CDR1 is LGHDT and CDR2 YNNKEL.